Each of the 13 T cell receptor beta chains below was sequenced from the same sample in a study of blood T cell repertoires in COVID-19. Clones were read by immunoSEQ multiplex PCR, and TCRdb kept only the in-frame ones, dropping some. The data contain hundreds of thousands of clones, nearly 90% of them seen just once; the ten biggest clones take up approximately 1.8%. Sequenced material: peripheral blood. These TCRs come from a woman aged 30 to 39 with COVID-19, enrolled during active disease.

This chain uses TRBV5-1 with TRBJ1-6; D is possibly TRBD1 (5 bases). Trimming took off 0 bases at V and 5 bases at J, with 6 bases between the two ends. This CDR3 spans 14 amino acids. The V gene's germline CDR1 is SGHRS and CDR2 YFSETQ. The CDR3 DNA follows: TGCGCCAGCAGCTTGGGGGGCGATAATTCACCCCTCCACTTT. Protein sequence: CASSLGGDNSPLHF.

The rearrangement joins TRBV4-1 to TRBJ1-5; D gene ambiguous. Germline V lookup: CDR1 MGHRA, CDR2 YSYEKL. V was shortened by 0 bases and J by 4 bases, with 10 bases between the two germline ends. There are 15 residues in the CDR3. The CDR3 loop reads CASSQDFNFNQPQHF. The CDR3 DNA reads as TGCGCCAGCAGCCAAGATTTTAACTTTAATCAGCCCCAGCATTTT.

This clone was detected once. This rearrangement joins TRBV5-1 to TRBJ1-2, with 7 bases lining up with TRBD1. The V and J ends lost 6 bases and 4 bases, in that order; junction bases with no gene match: 9. The CDR3 runs to 14 residues. From germline, CDR1 is SGHRS and CDR2 YFSETQ. The CDR3 is CASNAPGQSYGYTF. DNA for the CDR3: TGCGCCAGCAACGCACCGGGACAGTCCTATGGCTACACCTTC.

This clone was detected a few times. CDR3 sequence (DNA): TGTGCCAGCAGCCGAGGGACAAGGGGTAACTATGGCTACACCTTC. Its translation is CASSRGTRGNYGYTF. V gene TRBV14 combines with J gene TRBJ1-2; weak D call: TRBD1 (6 bases). The CDR3 runs 15 residues. Trimming pared 4 bases from V and 1 base from J, leaving 13 bases between. CDR1 and CDR2 (germline): SGHDN, FVKESK.

DNA of the CDR3: TGTGCCAGTAGGTACGGAGGGAACACTGAAGCTTTCTTT. This translates into CASRYGGNTEAFF. The genes are TRBV19 and TRBJ1-1; no definite D call. Germline lookup yields CDR1 LNHDA and CDR2 SQIVND (reference sequence). The V gene lost 6 bases and the J gene lost 1 base, with 9 bases spanning the gap. CDR3 length: 13 amino acids. The full variable domain, with the rest looked up from reference TRBV19 and TRBJ1-1, is DGGITQSPKYLFRKEGQNVTLSCEQNLNHDAMYWYRQDPGQGLRLIYYSQIVNDFQKGDIAEGYSVSREKKESFPLTVTSAQKNPTAFYLCASRYGGNTEAFFGQGTRLTVV.

The CDR3 DNA is TGCGCCAGCAGCCAAGATGCTCGGGGTTGGAGTGGCTACACCTTC. It yields the protein CASSQDARGWSGYTF. The rearrangement joins TRBV4-1 to TRBJ1-2, with D unclear. Between the trimmed V and J ends, which lost 0 bases and 7 bases, there was a span of 15 bases. The length of the CDR3 is 15 residues. The germline CDR1 and CDR2 sequences are MGHRA and YSYEKL.

This clone was seen a handful of times. The chain couples TRBV29-1 to TRBJ1-5, with D hard to call. The CDR3 is made up of 15 amino acids. The V gene lost 1 base and the J gene lost 2 bases, with 12 bases spanning the gap. Per germline, CDR1 SQVTM and CDR2 ANQGSEA. The CDR3 protein is CSVEVAGAGNQPQHF. As DNA, the CDR3 is TGCAGCGTTGAAGTTGCGGGAGCGGGCAATCAGCCCCAGCATTTT.

The gene calls are TRBV7-9 and TRBJ1-6; 9 nucleotides line up with TRBD1. The germline gives CDR1 SEHNR, CDR2 FQNEAQ (reference sequence). The ends lost 3 bases at V and 7 bases at J; junction bases unmatched: 1. CDR3 size: 14 residues. CDR3 nucleotide sequence: TGTGCCAGCAGCTTGGACAGGGGCAATTCACCCCTCCACTTT. This gives the protein CASSLDRGNSPLHF.

The CDR3 DNA is TGTGCCAGCAGCGTAGACAGGGAGTATGGCTACACCTTC. It specifies CASSVDREYGYTF. This chain joins TRBV7-9 and TRBJ1-2, with 7 positions matching TRBD1. Losses at the gene ends were 5 bases for V and 5 bases for J; bases not matched to a gene: 5. The CDR3 has 13 amino acids. The germline V gene has CDR1 SEHNR and CDR2 FQNEAQ (reference sequence).

The chain employs TRBV6-5 and TRBJ1-4, with D possibly matching TRBD1 (5 bases). Germline V lookup: CDR1 MNHEY, CDR2 SVGAGI. The CDR3 extends over 15 amino acids. The V end was cut by 0 bases, the J end by 4 bases, with 9 bases between. This CDR3 reads CASSYSAGFNEKLFF. The CDR3 nucleotides are TGTGCCAGCAGTTACTCCGCAGGGTTTAATGAAAAACTGTTTTTT.

The chain uses TRBV2 and TRBJ1-4, with D unresolved. CDR1 is SNHLY and CDR2 is FYNNEI in the germline V gene. There are 16 residues in the CDR3. V lost 2 bases to trimming and J lost 2 bases, with 12 bases between them. CDR3 sequence reads: CASSEMQIPTNEKLFF. CDR3 bases: TGTGCCAGCAGTGAAATGCAGATCCCGACTAATGAAAAACTGTTTTTT.

The chain recombines TRBV27 with TRBJ2-5; the match to TRBD2 covers 8 bases. The CDR3 runs to 15 residues. V was clipped by 5 bases and J by 4 bases; unmatched bases: 9. Germline V CDR1 and CDR2: MNHEY, SMNVEV (reference sequence). The CDR3 sequence: CASSDTGTRVETQYF. As DNA, the CDR3 is TGTGCCAGCAGTGACACCGGGACTAGGGTAGAGACCCAGTACTTC.

Here the CDR3 reads CASGLVPPREETQYF. CDR3 sequence (DNA): TGTGCTAGTGGTTTGGTCCCGCCCCGAGAAGAGACCCAGTACTTC. The V call is TRBV12-5, the J call TRBJ2-5; D uncertain. V lost 0 bases and J lost 3, with 11 bases in between. The CDR3 has 15 amino acids. CDR1 is LGHNT and CDR2 is FRNRAP in the germline V gene.